This TCR beta chain comes out of a study of T cell changes during pregnancy in multiple sclerosis. The data were produced by immunoSEQ multiplex PCR, yet TCRdb's version contains in-frame clones alone and is incomplete. The repertoire holds 55,000 to 75,000 clones, with 91% as singletons. V was trimmed by 6 bases and J by 6 bases, leaving 14 bases between them. The CDR3 loop spans 13 amino acids. Germline V gene data show CDR1 as KGHSH and CDR2 as LQKENI. The chain joins TRBV18 to TRBJ1-1, with D possibly matching TRBD1 (5 bases). This TCR was recovered from a female donor in good health, enrolled as a control in a pregnancy study. Sequences were derived from peripheral blood, sampled in the third trimester of pregnancy. CDR3: CASSPNGRAEAFF. The CDR3, as DNA: TGTGCCAGCTCCCCCAACGGCAGGGCTGAAGCTTTCTTT.